The 9 T cell receptor beta chains presented below share a single source sample, sequenced in a study of cytomegalovirus exposure and HLA in healthy donors. The PCR used 60 Vbeta and 13 Jbeta primers. Some clones are missing from TCRdb's copy, which holds only in-frame ones; the method was immunoSEQ multiplex PCR. The sample records 150,000 to 180,000 clones, roughly three quarters being singletons. Sequenced sample: PBMCs. Receptors originate from a man aged 25 to 40 in good health and CMV-seropositive.

The chain has TRBV6-5 and TRBJ2-7, with 7 bases matching TRBD2. CDR3 length: 14 amino acids. Losses at the gene ends were 7 bases for V and 2 bases for J; bases not matched to a gene: 8. Germline V gene data show CDR1 as MNHEY and CDR2 as SVGAGI. The CDR3 sequence is CASNSKRGTYEQYF. CDR3 in DNA: TGTGCCAGCAACTCCAAGCGGGGAACCTACGAGCAGTACTTC.

The genes are TRBV6-9 and TRBJ2-2; 10 nucleotides match TRBD2. The V segment lost 5 bases and the J segment 3 bases; nucleotides outside the gene matches: 24. The CDR3 is made up of 22 amino acids. CDR1 is MNHGY and CDR2 is SVAAGI in the germline V gene. CDR3 sequence reads: CASSASSGRQWDTGSDTGELFF. In DNA form, the CDR3 reads TGTGCCAGCAGTGCATCTAGCGGGAGACAGTGGGATACTGGGTCCGACACCGGGGAGCTGTTTTTT.

The chain links TRBV6-5 to TRBJ1-2, with 9 bases matching TRBD1. With V trimmed by 6 bases and J by 6 bases, 11 bases remained unmatched. Germline V gene data show CDR1 as MNHEY and CDR2 as SVGAGI. CDR3 size: 15 residues. The CDR3 nucleotides read TGTGCCAGCAGCAACCGGCGGACAGGGGTTCATGGCTACACCTTC. Amino acid sequence: CASSNRRTGVHGYTF.

In this sample, this clone turned up a few times. This sample also contains other DNA sequences that code for the same CDR3. V usage is TRBV28 and J usage is TRBJ2-7; D not resolved. The germline V and J ends were trimmed by 4 bases and 0 bases, with 4 bases remaining between them. Per germline, CDR1 MDHEN and CDR2 SYDVKM. The CDR3 length is 12 residues. CDR3 region: CASSSSSYEQYF. The CDR3 DNA follows: TGTGCCAGCAGTTCCAGCTCCTACGAGCAGTACTTC.

The chain recombines TRBV30 with TRBJ1-1; unclear D gene. Germline V gene lookup returns CDR1 GTSNPN and CDR2 SVGIG (reference sequence). This CDR3 has 11 amino acids. V was clipped by 3 bases and J by 0 bases, with 2 bases between them. CDR3 sequence reads: CAWSMNTEAFF. The CDR3 DNA reads TGTGCCTGGAGCATGAACACTGAAGCTTTCTTT. The entire variable domain, with the rest obtained from reference TRBV30 and TRBJ1-1, is as follows: SQTIHQWPATLVQPVGSPLSLECTVEGTSNPNLYWYRQAAGRGLQLLFYSVGIGQISSEVPQNLSASRPQDRQFILSSKKLLLSDSGFYLCAWSMNTEAFFGQGTRLTVV.

This rearrangement joins TRBV4-2 to TRBJ2-1, with D maybe TRBD2 (6 bases). Germline loops: CDR1 LGHNA, CDR2 YNFKEQ. The length of the CDR3 is 22 residues. Trimming took off 0 bases at V and 3 bases at J, with 30 bases between the two ends. CDR3 residues: CASSQEALTASVDGDNYNEQFF. CDR3 bases: TGTGCCAGCAGCCAAGAAGCTTTAACGGCTAGCGTCGACGGGGATAACTACAATGAGCAGTTCTTC.

The chain carries TRBV6-1 and TRBJ2-1; perhaps TRBD2 as D (5 bases). There are 15 residues in the CDR3. Trimming left V 1 base short and J 5 bases short, with 12 bases between. CDR1 and CDR2 from the germline V gene are MNHNS and SASEGT. CDR3 amino acids: CASSEVGGSNNEQFF. The CDR3 DNA sequence: TGTGCCAGCAGTGAAGTAGGAGGAAGCAACAATGAGCAGTTCTTC.

The chain employs TRBV5-1 and TRBJ2-3; D might be TRBD1 (6 bases). CDR3 size: 14 residues. Per germline, CDR1 SGHRS and CDR2 YFSETQ. Trimming left V 0 bases short and J 5 bases short, with 10 bases between. The CDR3 is CASSLGTARDTQYF. The CDR3 DNA reads as TGCGCCAGCAGCTTGGGGACAGCCAGAGATACGCAGTATTTT.

The gene calls are TRBV28 and TRBJ1-1, with 7 bases identical to TRBD1. Germline trimming cut 7 bases from V and 7 bases from J; bases unmatched to any gene: 12. This CDR3 region has 14 residues. Germline lookup yields CDR1 MDHEN and CDR2 SYDVKM. The CDR3 nucleotides are TGTGCCAGCACCCCCGAGGGGGCAAGGGGTGAAGCTTTCTTT. Amino acids: CASTPEGARGEAFF.